This T cell receptor beta chain was identified in a study of cytomegalovirus exposure and HLA in healthy donors. V shed 5 bases, J shed 0 bases, and the junction held 6 bases outside the gene matches. CDR3 length equals 15 residues. Germline values: CDR1 SGHTA, CDR2 FQGNSA. At the time of sampling, donors were nominally healthy, though unrecorded immune exposures were likely. Both 60 Vbeta primers and 13 Jbeta primers went into the PCR. Some clones are missing from TCRdb's copy, which holds only in-frame ones; the method was immunoSEQ multiplex PCR. The sample has some 130,000 clones; 73% are singletons. Study results and caveats: A further, later analysis showed that HLA-associated TCR beta chains (compared with equally common others) were more clonally expanded.

Comments on this clone: Its antigen is not known.

The chain carries TRBV7-2 and TRBJ1-2, with 7 nucleotides matching TRBD1. The sample comprised PBMCs. The clonotype comes from a middle-aged woman in good health and CMV-seronegative. As DNA, the CDR3 is TGTGCCAGCAGCCCCGACAGGGCAGCTAACTATGGCTACACCTTC. It is translated as CASSPDRAANYGYTF.